Described below is a single TCR beta chain sequence and its context. One entry per CDR3 protein, without DNA, is what TCRdb gives after re-calling the 5' RACE reads. The table for this sample gives about half a million distinct CDR3 sequences. This sample was taken from a study of T cells expressing NK-cell markers. CDR3 length equals 13 residues. Germline assignment: CDR1 MNHNY and CDR2 SVGAGI (reference sequence). This sequence joins TRBV6-6 and TRBJ2-1; TCRdb's assignment of TRBD2 cannot be checked, as there is no DNA. Material: blood T cells: a sorted CD56 or NKG2C T cell subset, CD4+ or CD8+ T cells, or bulk PBMC T cells (not recorded which). The sequence derives from a woman in her forties or fifties in good health. This CDR3 reads CASSYWRDNEQFF.